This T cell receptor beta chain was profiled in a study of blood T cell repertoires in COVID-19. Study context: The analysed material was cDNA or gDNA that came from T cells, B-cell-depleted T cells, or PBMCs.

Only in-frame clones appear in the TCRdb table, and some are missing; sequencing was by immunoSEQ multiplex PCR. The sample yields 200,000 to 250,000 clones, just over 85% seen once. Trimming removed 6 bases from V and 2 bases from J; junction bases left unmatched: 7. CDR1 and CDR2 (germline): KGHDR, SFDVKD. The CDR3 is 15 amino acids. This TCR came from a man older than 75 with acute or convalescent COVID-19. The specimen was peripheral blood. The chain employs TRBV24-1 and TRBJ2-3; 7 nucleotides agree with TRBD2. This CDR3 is CATSSWEGNTDTQYF. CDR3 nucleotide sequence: TGTGCCACCAGTTCGTGGGAGGGTAACACAGATACGCAGTATTTT.